Presented here are 2 T cell receptor beta chains from one specimen sequenced in a study of blood T cell repertoires in COVID-19. Measured with immunoSEQ multiplex PCR; TCRdb has only the in-frame clones, and not every one. Of roughly 81,000 clones in the sample, roughly 82% were seen once. Input material: peripheral blood. These receptors were collected from a man between 60 and 70 years old with acute or convalescent COVID-19.

This rearrangement joins TRBV21-1 to TRBJ2-5; the D call in the table, TRBD1, was not verified against the DNA. TRBV21-1 is flagged as a pseudogene. This CDR3 has 16 amino acids. CDR3: CAKKNGQGALQETQYF. The CDR3, as DNA: TGTGCTAAAAAAAATGGACAGGGGGCCCTTCAAGAGACCCAGTACTTC.

V and J are TRBV5-6 and TRBJ1-1; tentative D call: TRBD1 (5 bases). The CDR3 is 15 residues long. V lost 5 bases and J lost 4, with 18 bases in between. The germline V gene has CDR1 SGHDT and CDR2 YYEEEE. CDR3 bases: TGTGCCAGCAGAATCGACCGGGACTTAGGCACTGAAGCTTTCTTT. Protein product: CASRIDRDLGTEAFF.